This TCR beta chain derives from a study of OX40 agonist ivuxolimab in advanced cancers. Across the study: Every 2 weeks, patients got intravenous ivuxolimab at one of six dose levels (0.01-10 mg/kg). Dose-escalation patients were diagnosed with hepatocellular carcinoma, melanoma, renal cell cancer or head and neck cancer. Two cutaneous melanoma patients and one hepatocellular carcinoma patient, three in all, had partial responses. Study-wide points: On average, CD8+ T cells had more expanded clones than CD4+.

Generated by immunoSEQ multiplex PCR, the TCRdb table keeps only in-frame clones and is missing some. Altogether about 52,000 clones are present, less than 90% being singletons, with the ten largest covering roughly 6.7%. In the case of this clone: Antigen unknown.

Sequenced material: CD4+ or CD8+ T cells sorted from blood, taken in a trial of the OX40 agonist ivuxolimab. This clonotype was sampled from an adult with an advanced solid tumor such as melanoma, head and neck, liver or kidney cancer.

The DNA of the CDR3 is TGTGCCAGCAGCTTGGCCTTTGGGGGTGACACCGGGGAGCTGTTTTTT. Its protein product is CASSLAFGGDTGELFF. The chain has TRBV5-8 and TRBJ2-2, with D tentatively TRBD1 or TRBD2 (5 bases each). CDR1 is SGHTS, CDR2 YDEGEE, per germline. V lost 0 bases to trimming and J lost 3 bases, with 12 bases between them. The CDR3 has 16 amino acids.